The 9 T cell receptor beta chains reported below all come from one sample, sequenced in a study of Graves' ophthalmopathy and Graves' hyperthyroidism. Transcripts of RNA were the source for amplifying TCR beta CDR3 regions. The workflow started with a first-round RT-PCR run with HTBI primers and then moved on to a second-round multiplex PCR. TCRdb processed the multiplex PCR reads anew with MiXCR; each CDR3 protein has one entry. The table lists 500,000 to 700,000 distinct CDR3 sequences, 20% to 25% of them singletons. Sequencing used peripheral blood. All receptors derive from a woman aged 18-35 years with stable Graves' hyperthyroidism. Some clones in this sample may be carry-over from other donors' samples.

Ten or more counts support this clonotype. The genes are TRBV7-2 and TRBJ1-6; D is ambiguous. Germline CDR1 SGHTA, CDR2 FQGNSA. The CDR3 sequence is 14 residues long. The V end lost 3 bases, the J end lost 8 bases, and 11 bases lay between the germline ends. Here the CDR3 DNA reads TGTGCCAGCAGCTTGGTCCAGCCGCATTCACCCCTCCACTTT. Translated, it gives CASSLVQPHSPLHF.

The sample holds many counts of this clonotype. This chain links TRBV2 with TRBJ1-2; D is unresolved. The V gene lost 3 bases and the J gene lost 4 bases, with 18 bases spanning the gap. The CDR3 is 16 amino acids. CDR1 and CDR2 (germline): SNHLY, FYNNEI. The DNA for the CDR3 is TGTGCCAGCAGTGAGGTTCGGGCCGCGCTATTCTATGGCTACACCTTC. This encodes CASSEVRAALFYGYTF.

The V call is TRBV12-3 or TRBV12-4, the J call TRBJ1-5; D may be TRBD1 (6 bases). V lost 5 bases, J lost 2 bases, and 16 bases lay in between. This CDR3 is 16 amino acids long. The CDR3 DNA is TGTGCCAGCAGTGGGGGCGGTCGAGGAGGCAATCAGCCCCAGCATTTT. Its protein is CASSGGGRGGNQPQHF.

This clonotype was observed many times. CDR3 sequence (DNA): TGCAGCGTTGAACAGGGTATGGAGACCCAGTACTTC. It specifies CSVEQGMETQYF. J is TRBJ2-5 and V is TRBV29-1; maybe TRBD1 (5 bases). The germline V gene has CDR1 SQVTM and CDR2 ANQGSEA. CDR3 length: 12 amino acids. V dropped 2 bases and J dropped 5 bases, with 9 bases sitting between them.

Concerning this clonotype itself: Being one base from a much bigger clone, this may be a read error. This chain uses TRBV11-2 with TRBJ2-2; either TRBD1 or TRBD2 may supply D (6 bases each). The CDR3 totals 17 residues. Germline-derived CDR1 and CDR2 are SGHAT and FQNNGV. The CDR3 DNA is TGTGCCAGCAGCTCGAACCGCCCGGGGGCCGGCACCGGGGAGGTGTTTTTT. Protein: CASSSNRPGAGTGEVFF.

At least ten counts were recorded for this clonotype. The chain uses TRBV29-1 and TRBJ2-7; possible D gene TRBD2, 5 bases. Trimming stripped 4 bases from V and 2 bases from J, with 12 bases between. CDR3 size: 13 residues. CDR1 and CDR2 (germline): SQVTM, ANQGSEA. The CDR3 sequence is CSVGEGQAYEQYF. The CDR3 nucleotides are TGCAGCGTTGGAGAGGGTCAGGCCTACGAGCAGTACTTC.

This rearrangement joins TRBV20-1 to TRBJ1-1; the D is unclear. CDR3 size: 9 residues. Germline V CDR1 and CDR2: DFQATT, SNEGSKA (reference sequence). Trimming pared 5 bases from V and 7 bases from J, leaving 5 bases between. The CDR3 sequence: CSAENEAFF. The CDR3 DNA is TGCAGTGCTGAGAATGAAGCTTTCTTT.

This clonotype has ten or more counts. The genes are TRBV29-1 and TRBJ1-1, with D tentatively TRBD1 (5 bases). Trimming pared 6 bases from V and 1 base from J, leaving 18 bases between. The CDR3 runs to 15 residues. Germline V gene sequence: CDR1 SQVTM, CDR2 ANQGSEA. The CDR3 protein is CSVLAQGHQNTEAFF. In nucleotides, the CDR3 is TGCAGCGTCTTGGCCCAAGGACACCAGAACACTGAAGCTTTCTTT.

This clonotype was seen ten or more times. This could be a read error, since a much larger clone is one nucleotide away. The chain combines TRBV28 with TRBJ2-7, with TRBD1 matching over 12 bases. This CDR3 is built from 14 residues. V lost 3 bases, J lost 5 bases, and 2 bases stayed unmatched. Germline CDR1 and CDR2: MDHEN and SYDVKM. Here the CDR3 DNA reads TGTGCCAGCAGTTTCGGGACAGGGGGCGACGAGCAGTACTTC. Translating it yields CASSFGTGGDEQYF.